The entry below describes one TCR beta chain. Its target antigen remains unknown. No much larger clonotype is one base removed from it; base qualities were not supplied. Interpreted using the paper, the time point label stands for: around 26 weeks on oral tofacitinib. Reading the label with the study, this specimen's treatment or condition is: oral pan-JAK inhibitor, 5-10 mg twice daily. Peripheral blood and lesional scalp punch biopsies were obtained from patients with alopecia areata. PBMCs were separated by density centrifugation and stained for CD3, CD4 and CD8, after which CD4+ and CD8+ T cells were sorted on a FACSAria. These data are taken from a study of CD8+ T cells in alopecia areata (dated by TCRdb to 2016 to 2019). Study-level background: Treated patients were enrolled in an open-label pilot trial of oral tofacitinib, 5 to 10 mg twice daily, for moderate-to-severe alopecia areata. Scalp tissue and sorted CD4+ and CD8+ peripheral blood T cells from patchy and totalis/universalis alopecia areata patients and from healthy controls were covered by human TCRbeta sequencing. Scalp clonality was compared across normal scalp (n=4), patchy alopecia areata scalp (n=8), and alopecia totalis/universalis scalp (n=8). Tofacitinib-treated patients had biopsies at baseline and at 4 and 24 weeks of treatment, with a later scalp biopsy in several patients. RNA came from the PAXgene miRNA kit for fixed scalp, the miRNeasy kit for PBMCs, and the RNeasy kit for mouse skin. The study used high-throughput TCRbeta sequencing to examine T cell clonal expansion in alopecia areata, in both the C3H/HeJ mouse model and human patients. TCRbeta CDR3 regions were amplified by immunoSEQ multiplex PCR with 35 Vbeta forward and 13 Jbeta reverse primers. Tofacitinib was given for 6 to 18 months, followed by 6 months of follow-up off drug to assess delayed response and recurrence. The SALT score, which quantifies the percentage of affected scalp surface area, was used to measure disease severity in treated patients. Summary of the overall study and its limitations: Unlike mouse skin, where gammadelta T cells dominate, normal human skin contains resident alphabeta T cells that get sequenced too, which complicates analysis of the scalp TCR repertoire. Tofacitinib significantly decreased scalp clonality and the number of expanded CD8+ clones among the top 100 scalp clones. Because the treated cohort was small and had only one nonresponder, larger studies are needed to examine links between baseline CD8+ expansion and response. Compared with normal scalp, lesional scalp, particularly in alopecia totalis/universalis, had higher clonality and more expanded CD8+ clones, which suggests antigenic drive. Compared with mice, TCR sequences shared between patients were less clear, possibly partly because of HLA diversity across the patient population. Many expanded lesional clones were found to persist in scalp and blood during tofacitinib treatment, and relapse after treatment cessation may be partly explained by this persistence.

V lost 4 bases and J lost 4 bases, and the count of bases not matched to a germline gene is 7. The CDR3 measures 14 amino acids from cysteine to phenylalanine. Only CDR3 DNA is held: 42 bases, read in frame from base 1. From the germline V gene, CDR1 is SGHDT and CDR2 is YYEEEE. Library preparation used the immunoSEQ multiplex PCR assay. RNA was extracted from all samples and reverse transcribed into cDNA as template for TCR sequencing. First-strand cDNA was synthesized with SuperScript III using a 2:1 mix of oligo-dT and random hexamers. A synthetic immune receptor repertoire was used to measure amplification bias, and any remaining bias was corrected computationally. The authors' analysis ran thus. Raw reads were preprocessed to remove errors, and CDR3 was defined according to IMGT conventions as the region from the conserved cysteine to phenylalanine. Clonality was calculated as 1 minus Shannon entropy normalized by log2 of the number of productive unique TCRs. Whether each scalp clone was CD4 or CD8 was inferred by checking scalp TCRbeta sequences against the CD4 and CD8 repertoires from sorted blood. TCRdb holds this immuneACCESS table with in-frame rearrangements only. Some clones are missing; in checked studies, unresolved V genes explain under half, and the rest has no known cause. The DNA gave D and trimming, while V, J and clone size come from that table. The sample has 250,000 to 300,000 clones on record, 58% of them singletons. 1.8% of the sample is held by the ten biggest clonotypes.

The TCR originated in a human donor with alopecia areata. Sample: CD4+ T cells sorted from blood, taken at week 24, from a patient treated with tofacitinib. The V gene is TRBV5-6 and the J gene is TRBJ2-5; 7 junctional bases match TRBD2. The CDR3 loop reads CASSVPGGRETQYF. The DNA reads TGTGCCAGCAGCGTGCCCGGGGGGAGAGAGACCCAGTACTTC. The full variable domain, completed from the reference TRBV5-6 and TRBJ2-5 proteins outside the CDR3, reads DAGVTQSPTHLIKTRGQQVTLRCSPKSGHDTVSWYQQALGQGPQFIFQYYEEEERQRGNFPDRFSGHQFPNYSSELNVNALLLGDSALYLCASSVPGGRETQYFGPGTRLLVL.